In its sample, the clone carrying this T cell receptor beta chain was seen many times. The CDR3 consists of 12 residues. Germline lookup yields CDR1 DFQATT and CDR2 SNEGSKA (reference sequence). V lost 6 bases and J lost 11, with 17 bases in between. The record originates from a study of T cells after yellow fever vaccination. General study results and limits: Sorted memory subsets on day 0 lacked detectable levels of almost all vaccine-responding clonotypes. Among primary-vaccination clones, most reappeared after the booster, at about 95% for CD4 and 85% to 90% for CD8. Contamination of FACS-sorted repertoires by abundant clonotypes from the bulk population could occur.

The 5'RACE template-switching step produced TCR cDNA and added a universal primer site and UMIs. TCRdb re-called the 5' RACE reads through MiXCR, storing one row per CDR3 protein. The sample has approximately 34,000 distinct CDR3 sequences, approximately 6.6% seen once. The input for sequencing was PBMCs, either bulk or a sorted T-cell subset (CD4+, CD8+, memory, or dextramer-sorted; not recorded which), taken on the day of the first yellow fever vaccination. The sequence derives from a man aged 18 to 30 who received the YFV17D yellow fever vaccine. V and J are TRBV20-1 and TRBJ1-3, with a tentative D call TRBD1 (6 bases). The CDR3 region is CSAQLQGTAIYF. CDR3 nucleotides: TGCAGTGCGCAATTACAGGGAACCGCCATATATTTT.